This T cell receptor beta chain was captured by sequencing in a study of early T cells in non-severe SARS-CoV-2 infection. TCRdb recomputed calls from the 5' RACE reads with MiXCR, one row per CDR3 protein. The table includes about 64,000 distinct CDR3 sequences, 15% to 20% detected once. With 1 base removed from V and 0 bases from J, the gap between germline ends came to 14 bases. The CDR3 is 17 amino acids. Per germline, CDR1 SGHVS and CDR2 FQNEAQ. The sequences come from whole blood, collected at baseline. This chain connects TRBV7-8 to TRBJ2-3; D is perhaps TRBD1 (6 bases). The sequence derives from an adult who was a healthcare worker with PCR-confirmed SARS-CoV-2 infection or an uninfected control (not recorded which). The CDR3 region is CASSLGLRGQSTDTQYF. DNA of the CDR3: TGTGCCAGCAGCTTAGGTCTCCGAGGACAGAGCACAGATACGCAGTATTTT.